Listed here is a single T cell receptor beta chain. This entry is derived from a study of lymphopenia after photon versus proton radiotherapy. The method was immunoSEQ multiplex PCR; TCRdb's version includes in-frame clones alone and lacks a portion of them. The profile shows fewer than 65,000 clones, about 86% of them singletons. This material consisted of peripheral blood, taken from a patient treated with photon-based radiotherapy. This TCR was recovered from a man aged 40-49 years with gastric cancer.

The CDR3 DNA follows: TGTGCCAGCAGCCTACAAGCCGGGGAGCTGTTTTTT. Amino acid sequence: CASSLQAGELFF. This chain connects TRBV11-3 to TRBJ2-2; D is uncertain. The CDR3 covers 12 residues. Germline V CDR1 and CDR2: SGHNT, YENEEA. Trimming took off 5 bases at V and 6 bases at J, with 7 bases between the two ends.